This TCR beta chain was retrieved from a study of shared clonotypes between healthy human individuals (dated by TCRdb to 2020 to 2021). Study-wide context: Three men and a couple of women, aged 18 to 49 years, made up the cohort. Per donor, three plates each were used for CD4 naive and CD4 memory, two for CD8 naive, and one for CD8 memory. The study deeply sequenced blood TCR repertoires of five healthy adults to estimate repertoire size and the extent of clonotype sharing between individuals. To increase sequencing depth and limit assay-specific biases, different laboratories used diverse techniques to prepare libraries and sequence TCR repertoires. Per donor, leukapheresis produced somewhere between about 0.9 and 10 billion PBMCs.

Of note for this clone: No cognate antigen has been identified for it. Base qualities are not at hand, and no much larger clone is one base apart.

Using the deep immunoSEQ assay, multiplex PCR amplified TCR CDR3 regions from genomic DNA. Genomic DNA extracted from each cell subset was distributed evenly over all wells of several immunoSEQ 96-well plates, and each plate served as one replicate. For sorted subsets, roughly 200 ng of genomic DNA, equivalent to some 30,000 T cell genomes, went into each replicate PCR. Purified libraries were quantified with a Qubit 3.0 fluorometer, sized on a Bioanalyzer 2100, and re-quantified with the KAPA Library Quantification kit. Every immunoSEQ 96-well plate was sequenced on a dedicated single-read 150-cycle Illumina NextSeq 550 flow cell. The study's processing was this. Because only junctional sequences without quality scores were contained in the immunoSEQ output, filtering matching that applied to full-length reads could not be performed. To assign V/J genes and CDR3, sequences were annotated using PyIR, a Python wrapper for IgBLAST v1.9, with IMGT germline references. Reads were removed for weak V/J assignments (E-value above 1e-6), missing CDR3, stop codons, out-of-frame junctions, or ambiguous translated residues. V3J clonotypes were defined as sequences sharing the same inferred V gene, J gene, and CDR3 amino acid sequence. To compute the percentage overlap between repertoires, the number of shared unique clonotypes was divided by the size of the smaller repertoire. RTK rarefaction, the Chao1 estimator, and Recon v2.1 estimates of unobserved clonotypes were used to assess repertoire richness. Generation probabilities for all TCRbeta clonotypes obtained by the gDNA method from a handful of donors were computed using OLGA. TCRdb retrieved this table from immuneACCESS and kept in-frame rearrangements only. Not all clones are present; in checked studies, unresolved V genes account for under half, and no reason is known for the remainder. That table supplies the V and J calls and clone size; D and trimming were determined from the DNA. This sample comprises about 600,000 clones, roughly 95% of them detected only once. The top ten clones comprise 0.085% to 0.11% of the sample.

The germline V gene yields SGDLS for CDR1 and YYNGEE for CDR2. V and J are trimmed by 5 bases and 3 bases, and the gene matches miss 6 bases of the junction. From its cysteine to its phenylalanine, the CDR3 spans 14 amino acids. Only CDR3 DNA remains: 42 bases, in frame from the first base. Beyond this particular receptor, the publication reports: Sharing across a few donors was observed for around 4.8% of naive CD4, over 3% of naive CD8, over 2% of memory CD4, and over 0.3% of memory CD8 clonotypes. Pairwise subsampling indicated that sequencing depth was expected to affect the degree of clonotype sharing among donors. Compared with non-shared clonotypes, the clonotypes found in all four sorted-subset donors had higher generation probabilities. Sampling was restricted to blood, and TCR repertoires in tissues likely differ from the TCR repertoires found in blood. Estimated clonotype richness was generally larger for naive than for memory subsets. Rarefaction of sorted-subset datasets indicated incomplete sequencing despite the large sequencing depth. Because the study included only a small number of donors, the genetic and exposure-history diversity represented was limited.

CD8 naive samples were obtained by positive selection for CCR7 among CD45RO-negative cells, yielding a CD45RA+CCR7+ population from which TemRA cells were excluded. Healthy HIV-negative adults with no recently reported acute infections or vaccinations were included as donors. Only Caucasian adults living in Nashville, Tennessee, USA were represented among the donors. Blood was obtained by leukapheresis, after which PBMCs were separated by Ficoll-Histopaque density gradient centrifugation and cryopreserved in liquid nitrogen vapor phase. Analytical flow cytometry was used to check the purity and quantity of each magnetically sorted T cell population. From each sorted fraction, genomic DNA was isolated and quantified by UV absorbance on a Nanodrop 2000c.

This receptor chain uses TRBV9 and TRBJ2-7; TRBD2 matches 9 bases in the middle. The receptor was isolated from a woman under 40 in good health. Sequenced material: naive CD8+ T cells sorted from blood. The cell subset or site label here, explained by the study, means: CD45RA+CCR7+. The CDR3 protein: CASSSGTSLYEQYF. The nucleotide sequence is given as TGTGCCAGCAGTTCCGGGACTAGCCTCTACGAGCAGTACTTC.